This TCR beta chain was retrieved from a study of blood T cell repertoires in COVID-19. Overall study context: Acute and convalescent COVID-19 samples came from the United States, Italy and Spain.

This CDR3 has 16 residues. The V end lost 4 bases, the J end lost 0 bases, and 15 bases lay between the germline ends. Germline CDR1 reads SGHRS; CDR2 reads YFSETQ. Original analysis: By means of reference gene primer amplification, nucleated cell counts were estimated. Method: immunoSEQ multiplex PCR; TCRdb's copy keeps in-frame clones and lacks some. V and J calls and clone size are those listed in that table; D and trimming were worked out from the DNA. The sample lists a few hundred thousand clones; roughly 90% were seen once. Seattle researchers signed up patients amid active infection and tracked them longitudinally.

The specimen sequenced was peripheral blood. The rearrangement uses TRBV5-1 and TRBJ2-3; no clear D gene. The source of this sequence is a woman aged 60-75 years with COVID-19, enrolled during active disease. The CDR3: CASSDNSISSTDTQYF. In nucleotides, the CDR3 is TGCGCCAGCAGCGACAACAGTATCTCTAGCACAGATACGCAGTATTTT.